This TCR beta chain stems from a study of blood T cell repertoires in COVID-19. The overall study: Sites in the United States, Italy and Spain provided acute and convalescent COVID-19 samples. Nucleic acid was either cDNA or gDNA, and it came from T cells, B-cell-depleted T cells, or PBMCs.

In the original processing: Reference gene primer amplification gave nucleated cell count estimates. Only in-frame clones appear in the TCRdb table, and some are missing; sequencing was by immunoSEQ multiplex PCR. Clone size and the V and J calls come from that table; the DNA yielded D and trimming. This sample has under 200,000 clones, with approximately 91% found just once. CDR1 and CDR2 from the germline V gene are SGHRS and YFSETQ. The length of the CDR3 is 13 residues. Trimming removed 2 bases from V and 3 bases from J, with 8 bases in between. Sequenced sample: peripheral blood. The chain has TRBV5-1 and TRBJ1-1; D is undetermined. This TCR was recovered from a man between 50 and 59 years old with acute or convalescent COVID-19. CDR3 sequence: CASSFYYDTEAFF. CDR3 bases: TGCGCCAGCAGCTTTTATTATGACACTGAAGCTTTCTTT.